A single T cell receptor (beta chain) is shown here with its context. The antigen is unknown. This record belongs to a study of OX40 agonist ivuxolimab in advanced cancers. The overall study: Patients were given ivuxolimab, an antibody that agonizes OX40 (CD134).

Germline assignment: CDR1 SGHRS and CDR2 YFSETQ. V was pared by 1 base and J by 7 bases, with 11 bases between. The CDR3 extends over 13 amino acids. Whole-study findings and limits: On average, a greater number of expanded clones characterised CD8+ T cells relative to CD4+. In a subset of nonresponders, normalized T-cell clonal expansion was also low.

Assay: immunoSEQ multiplex PCR; the TCRdb copy retains only in-frame clones and omits some. The profile shows 50,000 to 80,000 clones, around four fifths of them singletons. This chain uses TRBV5-1 with TRBJ1-2, with a tentative D call TRBD1 (5 bases). Sequencing was performed on CD4+ or CD8+ T cells sorted from blood, taken in a trial of the OX40 agonist ivuxolimab. This clonotype was obtained from an adult with an advanced solid tumor such as melanoma, head and neck, liver or kidney cancer. The CDR3 loop reads CASSLSGGAGYTF. CDR3 DNA sequence: TGCGCCAGCAGCTTGAGTGGCGGGGCTGGCTACACCTTC.